This T cell receptor beta chain was retrieved from a study of beta chain features in type 1 diabetes. Notes on the study in general: Compared to healthy donors, patients appeared to have naive, central memory and Treg TCRB repertoires that were more alike. Shorter templates might be favored by PCR, and equally so in patients and in controls.

With respect to this clone: Its target is not known.

Germline V gives CDR1 LGHNA, CDR2 YNFKEQ. V was cut by 1 base and J by 4 bases, with 11 bases left in between. This CDR3 comprises 14 residues. The investigators reverse transcribed all of the isolated RNA, so they sequenced expressed TCRB transcripts. The protocol was immunoSEQ multiplex PCR, while the TCRdb copy is restricted to in-frame clones and leaves out a portion. The table lists about 260,000 clones, 68% of them singletons, with approximately 0.053% in the top ten. Stem cell-like memory, regulatory, central memory and naive CD4+ cells were sorted via CD45RO/CCR7/CD25/CD127/CD95/CD27. V usage is TRBV4-2 and J usage is TRBJ2-7; no clear D. This TCR came from a young man in good health. Sequenced: naive CD4+ T cells from blood. The CDR3 coding sequence is TGTGCCAGCAGCCAAGTTGGTACTTTTTACGAGCAGTACTTC. Translated: CASSQVGTFYEQYF.